The rows below give T cell receptor beta chains drawn from one sample of a study of T cells in Graves' hyperthyroidism and ophthalmopathy. TCRdb passed the multiplex PCR reads through MiXCR, listing each CDR3 protein once. The sample yields 640,000 or so distinct CDR3 sequences, approximately 15% seen once. Sequencing was carried out using blood. Receptors were obtained from a woman between 18 and 29 years old with Graves' ophthalmopathy. Both conserved end residues are part of each CDR3. D genes are given only for firm matches. Clone size is not always given. Where it is, it says once, few, many or a class for expanded clones.

d_gene: NA
j_gene: TRBJ1-2
abundance: many
v_gene: TRBV19
CDR3nt: TGTGCCAGTAGTATTGGGGGATTGGGCAGCGCTAACTATGGCTACACCTTC
CDR3aa: CASSIGGLGSANYGYTF

d_gene: NA
j_gene: TRBJ2-2
abundance: NA
v_gene: TRBV7-9
CDR3nt: TGTGCCAGCAGCGTACGAGAGTACGGGGAGCTGTTTTTT
CDR3aa: CASSVREYGELFF

d_gene: TRBD1
j_gene: TRBJ1-1
abundance: many
v_gene: TRBV12-3/TRBV12-4
CDR3nt: TGTGCCAGCAGCTGGACAGGGAGGACTGAAGCTTTCTTT
CDR3aa: CASSWTGRTEAFF

d_gene: TRBD2
j_gene: TRBJ2-7
abundance: many
v_gene: TRBV6-6
CDR3nt: TGTGCCAGCAGTTACTCGGGACTAGCGGGACCCTACGAGCAGTACTTC
CDR3aa: CASSYSGLAGPYEQYF

d_gene: NA
j_gene: TRBJ1-5
abundance: many
v_gene: TRBV5-6
CDR3nt: TGTGCCAGCAGCTTGGAGCAGGGCCATCAGCCCCAGCATTTT
CDR3aa: CASSLEQGHQPQHF

d_gene: TRBD2
j_gene: TRBJ2-1
abundance: many
v_gene: TRBV27
CDR3nt: TGTGCCAGCAGCTACCCGGGACTAGCGGGCCCGAGGGAGCAGTTCTTC
CDR3aa: CASSYPGLAGPREQFF

d_gene: NA
j_gene: TRBJ1-2
abundance: many
v_gene: TRBV11-2
CDR3nt: TGTGCCAGCAGCGACACGCACAGGGACTATGGCTACACCTTC
CDR3aa: CASSDTHRDYGYTF

d_gene: NA
j_gene: TRBJ2-1
abundance: few
v_gene: TRBV5-1
CDR3nt: TGCGCCAGCGGGGAGACAAGCTCCTACAATGAGCAGTTCTTC
CDR3aa: CASGETSSYNEQFF

d_gene: NA
j_gene: TRBJ1-1
abundance: many
v_gene: TRBV7-9
CDR3nt: TGTGCCAGCAGCGTATCGAGACAAAACACTGAAGCTTTCTTT
CDR3aa: CASSVSRQNTEAFF

d_gene: TRBD2
j_gene: TRBJ2-1
abundance: many
v_gene: TRBV3-1
CDR3nt: TGTGCCAGCAGCCGTGATAGCGGGAGGGAAGTGAATGAGCAGTTCTTC
CDR3aa: CASSRDSGREVNEQFF

d_gene: NA
j_gene: TRBJ2-7
abundance: NA
v_gene: TRBV4-3
CDR3nt: TGCGCCAGCAGCCAAGGGTGGGTAGGGTCGGACGAGCAGTACTTC
CDR3aa: CASSQGWVGSDEQYF

d_gene: NA
j_gene: TRBJ1-1
abundance: many
v_gene: TRBV12-3/TRBV12-4
CDR3nt: TGTGCCAGCGCCGCAGGGTTGCGCACTGAAGCTTTCTTT
CDR3aa: CASAAGLRTEAFF

d_gene: NA
j_gene: TRBJ2-1
abundance: many
v_gene: TRBV12-3/TRBV12-4
CDR3nt: TGTGCCAGCAGTTTAGGGTCAGGAGAGCAGTTCTTC
CDR3aa: CASSLGSGEQFF

d_gene: NA
j_gene: TRBJ1-1
abundance: many
v_gene: TRBV30
CDR3nt: TGTGCCTGCGACGGGCCAGGATGGATGAACACTGAAGCTTTCTTT
CDR3aa: CACDGPGWMNTEAFF

d_gene: NA
j_gene: TRBJ1-5
abundance: few
v_gene: TRBV6-2/TRBV6-3
CDR3nt: TGTGCCAGCAGTTGGTATAGCAATCAGCCCCAGCATTTT
CDR3aa: CASSWYSNQPQHF

d_gene: NA
j_gene: TRBJ2-2
abundance: many
v_gene: TRBV28
CDR3nt: TGTGCCAGCATGCCAGAACTAAACACCGGGGAGCTGTTTTTT
CDR3aa: CASMPELNTGELFF

d_gene: TRBD1
j_gene: TRBJ1-5
abundance: many
v_gene: TRBV12-3/TRBV12-4
CDR3nt: TGTGCCAGCAGTTTCCACGACAGGGGCGGAAGTCAGCCCCAGCATTTT
CDR3aa: CASSFHDRGGSQPQHF

d_gene: NA
j_gene: TRBJ1-2
abundance: NA
v_gene: TRBV29-1
CDR3nt: TGCAGCGTTGAGCAGACAGGAGGCGGCTACACCTTC
CDR3aa: CSVEQTGGGYTF

d_gene: TRBD2
j_gene: TRBJ2-3
abundance: many
v_gene: TRBV20-1
CDR3nt: TGCTGCATAACCCCTGCGGGAGTGGCAGATACGCAGTATTTT
CDR3aa: CCITPAGVADTQYF

d_gene: TRBD2
j_gene: TRBJ2-1
abundance: NA
v_gene: TRBV20-1
CDR3nt: TGCAGTGCTATCCCACTGGGGAGGCGGGGGTACAATGAGCAGTTCTTC
CDR3aa: CSAIPLGRRGYNEQFF

d_gene: TRBD1
j_gene: TRBJ1-2
abundance: NA
v_gene: TRBV4-1
CDR3nt: TGCGCCAGCAGCCAAGCCGCGGGTCAGACAGGGCGGGATGGCTACACCTTC
CDR3aa: CASSQAAGQTGRDGYTF

d_gene: NA
j_gene: TRBJ2-3
abundance: NA
v_gene: TRBV18
CDR3nt: TGTGCCAGCTCACCGCTAGCGTCGGCAGATACGCAGTGTTTT
CDR3aa: CASSPLASADTQCF

d_gene: NA
j_gene: TRBJ2-5
abundance: NA
v_gene: TRBV11-3
CDR3nt: TGTGCCAGCAGCTTACCCAGGGAGGAGACCCAGTACTTC
CDR3aa: CASSLPREETQYF

d_gene: TRBD1
j_gene: TRBJ2-6
abundance: many
v_gene: TRBV28
CDR3nt: TGTGCCAGCGGGAAAACAGGGGGCGCTGGGGCCAACGTCCTGACTTTC
CDR3aa: CASGKTGGAGANVLTF

d_gene: NA
j_gene: TRBJ1-5
abundance: many
v_gene: TRBV2
CDR3nt: TGTGCCAGCAGTGAAGGTGGGGACGGTGGGAGGGAGCCCCAGCATTTT
CDR3aa: CASSEGGDGGREPQHF

d_gene: TRBD1
j_gene: TRBJ1-3
abundance: NA
v_gene: TRBV15
CDR3nt: TGTGCCACCAGCCCAAAGGGACAGCTGAGCTCTGGAAACACCATATATTTT
CDR3aa: CATSPKGQLSSGNTIYF

d_gene: TRBD2
j_gene: TRBJ2-5
abundance: many
v_gene: TRBV11-3
CDR3nt: TGTGCCAGCAGCTTTGGACTAGCGGGCGAAGAGACCCAGTACTTC
CDR3aa: CASSFGLAGEETQYF

d_gene: NA
j_gene: TRBJ2-3
abundance: many
v_gene: TRBV20-1
CDR3nt: TGCAGTGCTTTCCACGTGTTTCTGGGTAGTTATGCAGATACGCAGTATTTT
CDR3aa: CSAFHVFLGSYADTQYF

d_gene: TRBD1
j_gene: TRBJ1-3
abundance: few
v_gene: TRBV2
CDR3nt: TGTGCCAGCAGCGTGGACAGGTTTCGGTCTGGAAACACCATATATTTT
CDR3aa: CASSVDRFRSGNTIYF

d_gene: NA
j_gene: TRBJ2-1
abundance: NA
v_gene: TRBV6-1
CDR3nt: TGTGCCAGCAGTGTAGGTTGGGATGAGCAGTTCTTC
CDR3aa: CASSVGWDEQFF

d_gene: NA
j_gene: TRBJ1-2
abundance: many
v_gene: TRBV9
CDR3nt: TGTGCCAGCAGCGTTAACCCGGACACTACGTCTAACTATGGCTACACCTTC
CDR3aa: CASSVNPDTTSNYGYTF

d_gene: TRBD1
j_gene: TRBJ2-7
abundance: NA
v_gene: TRBV4-1
CDR3nt: TGCGCCAGCAGCCAACTTTTGCGGCAGGGGGAAAACTACGAGCAGTACTTC
CDR3aa: CASSQLLRQGENYEQYF

d_gene: NA
j_gene: TRBJ1-3
abundance: many
v_gene: TRBV28
CDR3nt: TGTGCCAGCAGTTCTACCACGGGGTACGGAAACACCATATATTTT
CDR3aa: CASSSTTGYGNTIYF

d_gene: NA
j_gene: TRBJ2-2
abundance: few
v_gene: TRBV11-1
CDR3nt: TGTGCCAGCAGCTTGCCGACAGGAGCCACCGGGGAGCTGTTTTTT
CDR3aa: CASSLPTGATGELFF

d_gene: NA
j_gene: TRBJ2-4
abundance: NA
v_gene: TRBV20-1
CDR3nt: TGCAGTGCTAGTTCGTACGACAGGAGAAGGAACATTCAGTACTTC
CDR3aa: CSASSYDRRRNIQYF

d_gene: NA
j_gene: TRBJ2-1
abundance: many
v_gene: TRBV5-1
CDR3nt: TGTGCCAGCAGTTTAGCGAGGGAGCAGTTCTTC
CDR3aa: CASSLAREQFF

d_gene: TRBD2
j_gene: TRBJ2-1
abundance: NA
v_gene: TRBV29-1
CDR3nt: TGCAGCGTTCCGGGGACTAGTGTCAGGTACAATGAGCAGTTCTTC
CDR3aa: CSVPGTSVRYNEQFF

d_gene: NA
j_gene: TRBJ1-5
abundance: few
v_gene: TRBV4-3
CDR3nt: TGCGCCAGCAGCCAAGATACGGTGGGCAATCAGCCCCAGCATTTT
CDR3aa: CASSQDTVGNQPQHF

d_gene: NA
j_gene: TRBJ2-3
abundance: many
v_gene: TRBV5-8
CDR3nt: TGTGCCAGCAGCTTGACACAGAACACAGATACGCAGTATTTT
CDR3aa: CASSLTQNTDTQYF

d_gene: NA
j_gene: TRBJ2-5
abundance: NA
v_gene: TRBV9
CDR3nt: TGTGCCAGCAGCGTAGTATCTGTTCCCCCCCTATACTTC
CDR3aa: CASSVVSVPPLYF

d_gene: NA
j_gene: TRBJ1-6
abundance: many
v_gene: TRBV12-3/TRBV12-4
CDR3nt: TGTGCCAGCAGTTTAGGGAGGAGTAATTCACCCCTCCACTTT
CDR3aa: CASSLGRSNSPLHF

d_gene: NA
j_gene: TRBJ2-2
abundance: NA
v_gene: TRBV11-2
CDR3nt: TGTGCCAGCAGCTTAGATACTATCAGGGAGCTGTTTTTT
CDR3aa: CASSLDTIRELFF

d_gene: TRBD1
j_gene: TRBJ2-7
abundance: many
v_gene: TRBV27
CDR3nt: TGTGCCAGCAGTTTGGGACAGGGGACCACCTACGAGCAGTACTTC
CDR3aa: CASSLGQGTTYEQYF

d_gene: TRBD1
j_gene: TRBJ1-5
abundance: NA
v_gene: TRBV5-5
CDR3nt: TGTGCCAGCAGCCCGGGACAGGGTGAGGTTCAGCCCCAGCATTTT
CDR3aa: CASSPGQGEVQPQHF

d_gene: TRBD2
j_gene: TRBJ2-3
abundance: NA
v_gene: TRBV27
CDR3nt: TGTGCCAGCAGTTTGAATAGCGGGATAGCGACAGATACGCAGTATTTT
CDR3aa: CASSLNSGIATDTQYF

d_gene: NA
j_gene: TRBJ1-1
abundance: many
v_gene: TRBV20-1
CDR3nt: TGCAGTGCTCGGACAGAAAACACTGAAGCTTTCTTT
CDR3aa: CSARTENTEAFF

d_gene: NA
j_gene: TRBJ2-2
abundance: NA
v_gene: TRBV28
CDR3nt: TGTGCCAGCAGCCGCCGGCAAGACGAGGAGCTGTTTTTT
CDR3aa: CASSRRQDEELFF

d_gene: NA
j_gene: TRBJ1-3
abundance: many
v_gene: TRBV12-3/TRBV12-4
CDR3nt: TGTGCCAGCAGTTTCGGCAGGCTCTCTGGAAACACCATATATTTT
CDR3aa: CASSFGRLSGNTIYF

d_gene: NA
j_gene: TRBJ2-1
abundance: many
v_gene: TRBV20-1
CDR3nt: TGCAGTGCTAGCGACTGGACAGACTACAATGAGCAGTTCTTC
CDR3aa: CSASDWTDYNEQFF

d_gene: NA
j_gene: TRBJ2-5
abundance: few
v_gene: TRBV6-1
CDR3nt: TGTGCCAGCAGCCAAGGGGGGGGGTGGGACCAGTACTTC
CDR3aa: CASSQGGGWDQYF